This T cell receptor beta chain is from a study of Ad26.COV2.S vaccination and SARS-CoV-2 variants (dated by TCRdb to about 2021). About the full investigation: Donors in the vaccine arm were drawn from COV1001, a multicentre, randomized, double-blind, placebo-controlled phase I-IIa trial testing Ad26.COV2.S in healthy adults. Ad26.COV2.S was administered intramuscularly at a dose of 5x10^10 or 1x10^11 viral particles, either as one shot or as two shots given 56 days apart. TCRbeta repertoire sequencing was used to assess the specificity and breadth of SARS-CoV-2-reactive T cell receptors after Ad26.COV2.S vaccination. The TCR-sequenced set comprised about 30 samples: around 20 Ad26.COV2.S vaccine recipients, 5 placebo recipients and 8 SARS-CoV-2 convalescent individuals. Trial participants were randomized into five groups of five, in which low-dose or high-dose Ad26.COV2.S was given once or twice, or placebo was given on both occasions. Blinding of investigators to trial group allocation was maintained during experiments and outcome assessment.

The investigation overall reported the following: After vaccination, spike-specific CD8+ and CD4+ T cell responses were reported to show substantial breadth. Ad26.COV2.S recipients had higher spike-specific TCR breadth than placebo recipients (P = 0.0014). According to the authors, total T cell responses may have been underestimated by the TCR breadth and depth analyses. Comparing responses between vaccine doses or regimens was not something the study was powered to do. Vaccine and placebo recipients had similar non-spike TCR breadth, a finding consistent with the vaccine containing only spike.

TCRbeta CDR3 regions were sequenced with the immunoSEQ Assay. After extraction, genomic DNA underwent amplification by bias-controlled multiplex PCR, followed by high-throughput sequencing. The authors processed their data as follows. Collapsing and filtering of sequences were performed to quantify the absolute abundance of each unique TCRbeta CDR3 region. T cell fraction was estimated by normalizing TCRbeta template counts to usable DNA, with usable DNA measured through amplification of reference genes found in all nucleated cells. Repertoire TCRs were annotated as SARS-CoV-2-specific when V gene, CDR3 amino acid sequence and J gene were exactly matched to a known reactive TCR set. MIRA supplied the reference SARS-CoV-2 TCR set, which was filtered for enrichment in COVID-19-positive ImmuneCODE repertoires so that public or cross-reactive TCRs were removed. Using the MIRA antigens, annotated TCRs were further analysed by specific ORF or by position within an ORF. Breadth was defined as annotated unique rearrangements over total unique productive rearrangements; depth was the summed frequency of those rearrangements. Two-sided Wilcoxon rank-sum tests were applied when comparing TCR breadth between groups. The source is immuneACCESS, and TCRdb retained only in-frame sequences with V and J called. Part of the clones is not carried over; for the studies checked, unresolved V genes explain less than half of this, and the remainder is unexplained. The V and J calls and the clone size are those of that table, but D and trimming were determined from the DNA. This sample holds 350,000 to 500,000 clones; roughly 89% were observed only once. The ten top clones hold approximately 2.5% of the sample.

What this sample's treatment or condition label stands for: around 19 received Ad26.COV2.S at low or high dose, single or two shots; about 5 received placebo; per-sample allocation not given. For vaccine and placebo recipients, repertoires were sequenced using samples collected on day 63 after the first injection. In Cohort 1b, more than 20 adults aged 18-55 years were enrolled at a single site in Boston, USA, between 29 July and 7 August 2020. Ad26.COV2.S was a replication-incompetent adenovirus type 26 vector that expressed a prefusion-stabilized SARS-CoV-2 spike protein derived from the original Wuhan strain. This clone is a singleton in its sample. Its cognate antigen has yet to be identified. Base qualities are not provided; no much larger clone lies one nucleotide away. Relative to germline, V is missing 2 bases and J is missing 2 bases, with 5 bases of the junction outside any gene match. Reading the germline V gene (reference sequence) gives CDR1 MNHNY and CDR2 SVGAGI. From cysteine to phenylalanine, the CDR3 is 15 amino acids long. Only the CDR3 part of the read is kept: 45 bases, read in frame from the first base.

The sequenced sample was peripheral blood, obtained in a trial of Ad26.COV2.S vaccine versus placebo. The V gene is TRBV6-6 and the J gene is TRBJ2-7; 8 of the junction bases match TRBD1. The TCR comes from a person aged 18-60 years who received the Ad26.COV2.S COVID-19 vaccine or a placebo. The CDR3 has the sequence CASSYRTGWTYEQYF. In nucleotides, the sequence is TGTGCCAGCAGTTACCGGACAGGGTGGACCTACGAGCAGTACTTC.